Below, 5 T cell receptor beta chains from the same sample are listed, as sequenced in a study of cytomegalovirus exposure and HLA in healthy donors. Primers: 60 Vbeta forward and 13 Jbeta reverse. The data were produced by immunoSEQ multiplex PCR, yet TCRdb's version contains in-frame clones alone and is incomplete. The repertoire table contains around 100,000 clones. Sample: PBMCs. These receptors were collected from a man aged 35-49 years in good health and CMV-seronegative.

The chain joins TRBV27 to TRBJ2-2, with a tentative D call TRBD2 (6 bases). The CDR3 extends over 15 amino acids. CDR1 is MNHEY, CDR2 SMNVEV, per germline (reference sequence). V lost 3 bases, J lost 7 bases, and 15 bases lay in between. CDR3 region: CASSFGATGGGELFF. Written as DNA, the CDR3 is TGTGCCAGCAGTTTTGGGGCCACCGGGGGCGGGGAGCTGTTTTTT.

The CDR3 loop reads CASSELAGSYEQYF. DNA for the CDR3: TGTGCCAGCAGTGAACTAGCGGGCTCCTACGAGCAGTACTTC. The chain links TRBV6-1 to TRBJ2-5; 8 nucleotides agree with TRBD2. The J call may be in error: the DNA end matches TRBJ2-7 better. The CDR3 sequence is 14 residues long. The V gene's germline CDR1 is MNHNS and CDR2 SASEGT.

V gene TRBV6-1 combines with J gene TRBJ1-2; 9 nucleotides match TRBD1. The CDR3 runs to 14 residues. V was clipped by 7 bases and J by 1 base; unmatched bases: 4. Looked up from germline, CDR1 is MNHNS and CDR2 is SASEGT. This chain's CDR3 is CASTPGQGNYGYTF. DNA of the CDR3: TGTGCCAGCACCCCGGGACAGGGTAACTATGGCTACACCTTC.

The chain has TRBV27 and TRBJ2-3; possible D gene TRBD1, 6 bases. V was cut by 5 bases and J by 6 bases, with 12 bases left in between. This CDR3 comprises 13 residues. CDR1 and CDR2 from the germline V gene are MNHEY and SMNVEV (reference sequence). The DNA for the CDR3 is TGTGCCAGCAGTCGCTACAGGGTTGATACGCAGTATTTT. Its translation is CASSRYRVDTQYF.

V is TRBV19 and J is TRBJ1-5, with D hard to call. The CDR3 is 15 residues long. Trimming took 0 bases from V and 0 from J, leaving 6 bases between them. The V gene's germline CDR1 is LNHDA and CDR2 SQIVND (reference sequence). The CDR3 region has the DNA TGTGCCAGTAGTATAGATCCCAGTAGCAATCAGCCCCAGCATTTT. Its translation: CASSIDPSSNQPQHF.